This T cell receptor (beta chain) was recorded in a study of monozygotic twins with inflammatory bowel disease. Study-level findings and limits: The co-twins with IBD showed lower TCRbeta diversity (inverse Simpson) than their healthy siblings. The authors could not tell different T cell subtypes apart. Healthy twins showed more clonotype sharing with others than IBD patients, especially patients with disease activity.

From germline, CDR1 is SGHRS and CDR2 YFSETQ. CDR3 length: 13 residues. From its re-call of the 5' RACE reads, TCRdb lists each CDR3 protein once, without DNA. The sample has over 150,000 distinct CDR3 sequences; the top ten hold roughly 3%. As to this clonotype: The antigen remains undetermined.

Total RNA isolation used whole blood (no T cell sorting was performed). This sequence was found in a human donor with ulcerative colitis or Crohn's disease, or a healthy co-twin of an affected twin (not recorded which). The sequenced sample was blood. V gene TRBV5-1 combines with J gene TRBJ1-2. CDR3: CASSPTSNYGYTF.